The source of this T cell receptor (beta chain) is a study of blood T cell repertoires in COVID-19. Study summary: COVID-19 samples from acute and convalescent phases originated in the United States, Italy and Spain. PBMCs, B-cell-depleted T cells, or T cells provided the cDNA or gDNA that made up the material.

Assay used: immunoSEQ multiplex PCR; TCRdb lists only in-frame clones, some missing. The sample yields 53,000 or so clones, about 86% seen once. The CDR3 totals 15 residues. Losses at the gene ends were 6 bases for V and 2 bases for J; bases not matched to a gene: 4. Germline V lookup: CDR1 LGHDT, CDR2 YNNKEL (reference sequence). V usage is TRBV3-1 (or the pseudogene TRBV3-2) and J usage is TRBJ2-7, with TRBD2 matching over 13 bases. The sample was peripheral blood. This TCR was sampled from a man aged 65 to 79 with active COVID-19. CDR3 loop: CASRRTSGGAYEQYF. The CDR3 DNA is TGTGCCAGCAGGCGGACTAGCGGGGGTGCCTACGAGCAGTACTTC.